The clone carrying this T cell receptor (beta chain) was seen only once. The antigen is undetermined. Treatment of the sample: oral pan-JAK inhibitor, 5-10 mg twice daily. The researchers isolated CD4+ and CD8+ T cells from PBMCs by sorting. The germline gives CDR1 MGHRA, CDR2 YSYEKL. The V and J ends lost 1 base and 6 bases respectively, with 12 bases between them. The CDR3 is 14 residues long. This specimen belongs to a study of CD8+ T cells in alopecia areata. Across the study: Twice a day, 5 to 10 mg of oral tofacitinib was administered to treated patients. Whole-study results and caveats: During tofacitinib treatment, many expanded lesional clones remained in scalp and blood. Sequencing of scalp samples also captures resident alphabeta T cells of normal skin.

Extracted from the samples, RNA was reverse transcribed into cDNA to serve as the sequencing template. The protocol was immunoSEQ multiplex PCR, while the TCRdb copy is restricted to in-frame clones and leaves out a portion. The profile covers 95,000 to 100,000 clones, with more than 55% appearing a single time and less than 20% taken by the ten largest. The sequence was obtained from a human donor with alopecia areata. V gene TRBV4-1 combines with J gene TRBJ1-2; no definite D call. Source: CD8+ T cells sorted from blood, taken at week 4, from a patient treated with tofacitinib. The CDR3 DNA reads TGCGCCAGCAGCCAAGTGTACACTAGACATGGCTACACCTTC. It yields the protein CASSQVYTRHGYTF.